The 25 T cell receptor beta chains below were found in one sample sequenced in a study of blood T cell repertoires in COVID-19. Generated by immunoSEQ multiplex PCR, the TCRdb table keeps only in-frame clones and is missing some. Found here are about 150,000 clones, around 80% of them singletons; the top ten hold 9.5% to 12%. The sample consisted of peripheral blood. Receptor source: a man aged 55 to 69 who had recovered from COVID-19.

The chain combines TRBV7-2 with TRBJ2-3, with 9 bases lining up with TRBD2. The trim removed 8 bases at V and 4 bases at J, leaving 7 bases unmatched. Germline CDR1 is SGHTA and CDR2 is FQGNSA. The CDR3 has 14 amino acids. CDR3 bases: TGTGCCAGCGGGCGGACTAGCGCCTCAGATACGCAGTATTTT. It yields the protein CASGRTSASDTQYF.

The CDR3 region has the DNA TGCGCCAGCAGCTTTACTAGCGGGAGTAATACAGATACGCAGTATTTT. It yields the protein CASSFTSGSNTDTQYF. The rearrangement links TRBV5-1 to TRBJ2-3; 11 nucleotides line up with TRBD2. V gave up 2 bases and J gave up 3 bases; unmatched junction bases: 5. This CDR3 contains 16 residues. The germline V gene encodes CDR1 SGHRS and CDR2 YFSETQ.

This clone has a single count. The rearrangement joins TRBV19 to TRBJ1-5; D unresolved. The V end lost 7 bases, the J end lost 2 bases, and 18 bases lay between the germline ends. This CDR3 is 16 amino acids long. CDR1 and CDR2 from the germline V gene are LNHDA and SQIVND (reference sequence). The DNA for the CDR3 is TGTGCCAGTACTCAAATCCCCCAAGAGGGCAATCAGCCCCAGCATTTT. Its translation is CASTQIPQEGNQPQHF.

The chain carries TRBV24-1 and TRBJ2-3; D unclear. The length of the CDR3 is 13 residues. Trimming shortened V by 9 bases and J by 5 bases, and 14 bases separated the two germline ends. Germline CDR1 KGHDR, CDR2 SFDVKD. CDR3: CATGFDNKDTQYF. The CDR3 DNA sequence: TGTGCCACCGGTTTCGACAACAAAGATACGCAGTATTTT.

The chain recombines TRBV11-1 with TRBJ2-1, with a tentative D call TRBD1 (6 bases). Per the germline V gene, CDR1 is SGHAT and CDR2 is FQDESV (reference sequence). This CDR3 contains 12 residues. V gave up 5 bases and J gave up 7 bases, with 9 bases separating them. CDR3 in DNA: TGTGCCAGCAGCCCTGACAGGAATGAGCAGTTCTTC. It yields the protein CASSPDRNEQFF.

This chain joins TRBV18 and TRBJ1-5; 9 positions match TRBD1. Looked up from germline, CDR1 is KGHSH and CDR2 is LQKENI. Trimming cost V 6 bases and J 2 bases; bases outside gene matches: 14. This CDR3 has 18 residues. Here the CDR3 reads CASSQIGQGSLGNQPQHF. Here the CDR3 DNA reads TGTGCCAGCTCTCAAATCGGACAGGGGAGTTTAGGCAATCAGCCCCAGCATTTT. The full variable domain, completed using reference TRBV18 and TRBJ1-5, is NAGVMQNPRHLVRRRGQEARLRCSPMKGHSHVYWYRQLPEEGLKFMVYLQKENIIDESGMPKERFSAEFPKEGPSILRIQQVVRGDSAAYFCASSQIGQGSLGNQPQHFGDGTRLSIL.

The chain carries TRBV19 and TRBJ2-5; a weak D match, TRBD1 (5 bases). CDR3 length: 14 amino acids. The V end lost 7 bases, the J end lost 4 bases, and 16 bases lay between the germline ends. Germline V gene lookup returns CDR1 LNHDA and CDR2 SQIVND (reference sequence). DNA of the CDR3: TGTGCCAGTAAAGGGGCGGCCCTAGGAGAGACCCAGTACTTC. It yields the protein CASKGAALGETQYF.

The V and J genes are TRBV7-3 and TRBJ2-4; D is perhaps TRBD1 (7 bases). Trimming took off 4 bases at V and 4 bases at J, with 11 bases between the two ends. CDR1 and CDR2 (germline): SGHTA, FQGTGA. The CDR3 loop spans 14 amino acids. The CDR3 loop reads CASSSAGGKNIQYF. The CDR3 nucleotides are TGTGCCAGCAGCTCAGCAGGGGGGAAAAACATTCAGTACTTC.

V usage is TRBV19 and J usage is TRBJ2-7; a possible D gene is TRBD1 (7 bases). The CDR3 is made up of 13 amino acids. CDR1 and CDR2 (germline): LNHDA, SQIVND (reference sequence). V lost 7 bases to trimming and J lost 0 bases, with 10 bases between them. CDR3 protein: CASTQGGSYEQYF. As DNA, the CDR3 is TGTGCCAGTACCCAGGGGGGCTCCTACGAGCAGTACTTC.

CDR3 in amino acids: CASSLGLASTDTQYF. The CDR3 DNA sequence: TGTGCCAGCAGCTTAGGGTTAGCGAGCACAGATACGCAGTATTTT. This rearrangement joins TRBV7-6 to TRBJ2-3; D perhaps matches TRBD2 (5 bases). V lost 1 base, J lost 0 bases, and 8 bases lay in between. Germline V lookup: CDR1 SGHVS, CDR2 FNYEAQ. The CDR3 spans 15 residues.

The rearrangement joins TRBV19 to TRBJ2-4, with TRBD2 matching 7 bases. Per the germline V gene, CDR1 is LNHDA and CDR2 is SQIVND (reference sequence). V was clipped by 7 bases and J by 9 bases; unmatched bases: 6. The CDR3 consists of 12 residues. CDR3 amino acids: CASNQGGGIQYF. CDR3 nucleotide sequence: TGTGCCAGTAACCAGGGCGGGGGCATTCAGTACTTC.

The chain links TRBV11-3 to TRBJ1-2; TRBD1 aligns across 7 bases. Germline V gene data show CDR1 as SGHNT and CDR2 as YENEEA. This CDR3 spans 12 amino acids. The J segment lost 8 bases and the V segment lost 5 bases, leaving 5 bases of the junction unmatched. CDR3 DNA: TGTGCCAGCAGCCGGGGGACAGAAGGCTACACCTTC. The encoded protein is CASSRGTEGYTF. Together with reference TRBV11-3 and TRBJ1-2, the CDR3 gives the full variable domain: EAGVVQSPRYKIIEKKQPVAFWCNPISGHNTLYWYLQNLGQGPELLIRYENEEAVDDSQLPKDRFSAERLKGVDSTLKIQPAELGDSAVYLCASSRGTEGYTFGSGTRLTVV.

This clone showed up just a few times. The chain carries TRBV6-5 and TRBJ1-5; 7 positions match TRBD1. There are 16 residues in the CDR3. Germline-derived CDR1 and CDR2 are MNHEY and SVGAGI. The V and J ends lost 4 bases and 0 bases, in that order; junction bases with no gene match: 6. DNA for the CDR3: TGTGCCAGCAGTTCCCGACAGGGATATAGCAATCAGCCCCAGCATTTT. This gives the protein CASSSRQGYSNQPQHF.

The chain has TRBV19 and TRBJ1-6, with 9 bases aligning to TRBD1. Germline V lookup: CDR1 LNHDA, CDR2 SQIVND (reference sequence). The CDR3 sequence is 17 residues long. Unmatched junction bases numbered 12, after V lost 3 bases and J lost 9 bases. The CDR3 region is CASSMGTGRSSFSPLHF. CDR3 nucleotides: TGTGCCAGTAGTATGGGGACAGGGCGGAGTAGTTTTTCACCCCTCCACTTT.

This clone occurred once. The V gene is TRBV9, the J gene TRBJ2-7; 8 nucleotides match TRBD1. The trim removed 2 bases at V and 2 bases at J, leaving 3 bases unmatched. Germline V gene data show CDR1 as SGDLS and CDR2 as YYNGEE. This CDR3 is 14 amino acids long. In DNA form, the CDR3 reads TGTGCCAGCAGCGTCCTGGACAGGGCCTACGAGCAGTACTTC. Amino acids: CASSVLDRAYEQYF.

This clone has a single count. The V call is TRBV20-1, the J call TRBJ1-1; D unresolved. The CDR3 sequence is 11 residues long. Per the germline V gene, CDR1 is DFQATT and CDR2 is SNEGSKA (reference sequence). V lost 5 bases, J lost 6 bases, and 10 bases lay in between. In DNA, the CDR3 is TGCAGTGCTTGGCGGGTCTCTGAAGCTTTCTTT. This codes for CSAWRVSEAFF.

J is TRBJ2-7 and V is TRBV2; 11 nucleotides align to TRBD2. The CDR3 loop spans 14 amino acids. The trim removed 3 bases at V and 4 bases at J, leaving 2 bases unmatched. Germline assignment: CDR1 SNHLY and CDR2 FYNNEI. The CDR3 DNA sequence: TGTGCCAGCAGTGAGCCTAGCGGGGGGTACGAGCAGTACTTC. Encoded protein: CASSEPSGGYEQYF.

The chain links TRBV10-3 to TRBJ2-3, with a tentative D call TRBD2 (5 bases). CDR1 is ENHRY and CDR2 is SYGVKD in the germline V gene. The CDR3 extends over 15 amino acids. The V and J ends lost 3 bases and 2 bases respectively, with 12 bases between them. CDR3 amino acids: CAISEPGSSTDTQYF. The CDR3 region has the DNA TGTGCCATCAGTGAACCTGGGAGTTCCACAGATACGCAGTATTTT.

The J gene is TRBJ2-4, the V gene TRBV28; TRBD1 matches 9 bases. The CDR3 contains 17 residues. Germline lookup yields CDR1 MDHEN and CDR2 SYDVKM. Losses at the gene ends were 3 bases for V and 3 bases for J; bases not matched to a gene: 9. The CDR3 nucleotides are TGTGCCAGCAGTTTCCCACGACAGGGGGTGAGCAAAAACATTCAGTACTTC. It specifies CASSFPRQGVSKNIQYF.

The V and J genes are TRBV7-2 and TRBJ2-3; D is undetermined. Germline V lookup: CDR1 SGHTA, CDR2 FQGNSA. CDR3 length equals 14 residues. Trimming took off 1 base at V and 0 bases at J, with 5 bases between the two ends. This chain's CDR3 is CASSLGVSTDTQYF. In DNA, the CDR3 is TGTGCCAGCAGCTTAGGCGTTAGCACAGATACGCAGTATTTT.

CDR3 DNA: TGTGCCAGCAGCGCGGGACTAGCGCCCCGAGGGGAGTTCTTC. Protein product: CASSAGLAPRGEFF. V gene TRBV9 combines with J gene TRBJ2-1, with TRBD2 identical over 10 bases. CDR3 length equals 14 residues. With V trimmed by 3 bases and J by 14 bases, 11 bases remained unmatched. CDR1 is SGDLS and CDR2 is YYNGEE in the germline V gene.

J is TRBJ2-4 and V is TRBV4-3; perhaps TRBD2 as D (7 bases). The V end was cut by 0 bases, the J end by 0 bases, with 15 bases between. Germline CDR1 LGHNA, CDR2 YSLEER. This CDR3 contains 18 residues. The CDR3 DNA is TGCGCCAGCAGCCAAGAGTGGGGAGGGGGGCTAGCCAAAAACATTCAGTACTTC. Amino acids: CASSQEWGGGLAKNIQYF.

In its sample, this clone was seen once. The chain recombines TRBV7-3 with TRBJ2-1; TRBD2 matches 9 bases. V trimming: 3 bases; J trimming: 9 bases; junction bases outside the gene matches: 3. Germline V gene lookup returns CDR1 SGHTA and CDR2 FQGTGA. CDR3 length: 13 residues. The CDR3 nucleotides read TGTGCCAGCAGCTTCGGGCGGGAGGGTGAGCAGTTCTTC. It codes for CASSFGREGEQFF.

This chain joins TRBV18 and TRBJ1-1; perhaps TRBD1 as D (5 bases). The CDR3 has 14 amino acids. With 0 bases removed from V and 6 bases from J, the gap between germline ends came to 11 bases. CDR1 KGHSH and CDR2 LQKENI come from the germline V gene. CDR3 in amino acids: CASSPPSRGAEAFF. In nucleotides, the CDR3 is TGTGCCAGCTCACCACCGAGCCGGGGGGCTGAAGCTTTCTTT.

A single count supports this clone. The CDR3 spells CASSSDGFNKALHF. In nucleotides, the CDR3 is TGTGCCAGCAGTTCCGACGGGTTTAATAAGGCCCTCCACTTT. The chain has TRBV6-5 and TRBJ1-6, with D uncertain. Germline V gene sequence: CDR1 MNHEY, CDR2 SVGAGI. V lost 4 bases to trimming and J lost 14 bases, with 18 bases between them. CDR3 size: 14 residues.